Here is one TCR beta chain with its context. Antigen unknown. Time point given: week 3, after first cycle of checkpoint inhibitor. This entry is derived from a study of blood T cell dynamics during melanoma immunotherapy. The germline CDR1 and CDR2 sequences are SGHTA and FQGNSA. V was clipped by 1 base and J by 3 bases, with 7 bases between them. CDR3 length equals 13 residues. Whole-study results and caveats: Among sorted CD8+ subsets, immune-effector cells had the highest clonality and cell-free DNA similarity.

The table came from immunoSEQ multiplex PCR; TCRdb's copy has only in-frame clones and leaves some out. The sample shows roughly 1,800 clones, 94% of them seen only once. This sample comprised effector memory CD8+ T cells from blood, obtained from a patient treated with checkpoint blockade. The origin of this receptor is a human donor with melanoma. This rearrangement joins TRBV7-2 to TRBJ2-7, with D unclear. The CDR3 reads CASSLELNYEQYF. The CDR3 coding sequence is TGTGCCAGCAGCTTAGAACTCAACTACGAGCAGTACTTC. Supplemented by reference TRBV7-2 and TRBJ2-7, the full variable domain reads GAGVSQSPSNKVTEKGKDVELRCDPISGHTALYWYRQSLGQGLEFLIYFQGNSAPDKSGLPSDRFSAERTGGSVSTLTIQRTQQEDSAVYLCASSLELNYEQYFGPGTRLTVT.